This passage covers 13 T cell receptor beta chains from one sample sequenced in a study of spatial heterogeneity in lung cancer. TCRdb used MiXCR to reprocess the 5' RACE reads, holding one entry per CDR3 protein. The sample holds some 11,000 distinct CDR3 sequences, roughly 6.3% seen once. As to time point: sample taken at primary tumor resection. Tumor, nontumor lung or frozen PBMC supplied whole RNA, sequenced without sorting. The material sequenced was PBMCs, taken at surgery. The receptors originated from a male donor with early-stage non-small cell lung cancer.

There are many counts of this clonotype. Little can be read into the size of this beta chain, an off-target read in a library designed for alpha chains. V usage is TRBV7-2 and J usage is TRBJ1-5; weak D call: TRBD1 (6 bases). Germline V gene data show CDR1 as SGHTA and CDR2 as FQGNSA. The V and J ends lost 1 base and 1 base respectively, with 11 bases between them. The CDR3 runs to 16 residues. For the CDR3, the DNA is TGTGCCAGCAGCTTAGTTGGGGGGCCCAGCAATCAGCCCCAGCATTTT. Amino acid sequence: CASSLVGGPSNQPQHF. The full variable domain, in which reference TRBV7-2 and TRBJ1-5 provide the parts outside the CDR3, is GAGVSQSPSNKVTEKGKDVELRCDPISGHTALYWYRQSLGQGLEFLIYFQGNSAPDKSGLPSDRFSAERTGGSVSTLTIQRTQQEDSAVYLCASSLVGGPSNQPQHFGDGTRLSIL.

This clonotype counts as large. Since the library was made to target alpha chains, this beta chain is a stray read and its abundance is not meaningful. This rearrangement joins TRBV29-1 to TRBJ2-4; D is perhaps TRBD1 or TRBD2 (5 bases each). Germline V CDR1 and CDR2: SQVTM, ANQGSEA. There are 13 residues in the CDR3. V was clipped by 4 bases and J by 6 bases, with 13 bases between them. DNA for the CDR3: TGCAGCGTTGTCGCTAGCCAGGGAAACATTCAGTACTTC. This gives the protein CSVVASQGNIQYF.

This clonotype is medium-sized (0.01 to 0.1%) by share. Found in a library prepared for alpha chains, this beta chain is an off-target read, and its abundance has little meaning. The chain is built from TRBV3-1 and TRBJ2-3; unclear D gene. V lost 2 bases and J 4 bases, leaving 7 bases between the germline ends. The CDR3 length is 13 residues. Per germline, CDR1 LGHDT and CDR2 YNNKEL (reference sequence). The CDR3 is CASSQNNADTQYF. CDR3 nucleotides: TGTGCCAGCAGCCAAAATAATGCAGATACGCAGTATTTT.

This clonotype was detected ten times or more. Because the library targeted alpha chains, this beta chain is an off-target read whose size means little. The rearrangement links TRBV15 to TRBJ2-5; no clear D. Germline V gene data show CDR1 as LNHNV and CDR2 as YYDKDF (reference sequence). The V and J ends lost 0 bases and 4 bases respectively, with 12 bases between them. The CDR3 consists of 15 residues. CDR3 nucleotide sequence: TGTGCCACCAGCAGAGATACCGTCAGAGGAGAGACCCAGTACTTC. This encodes CATSRDTVRGETQYF.

This clonotype occurred a few times. The library was prepared for alpha chains; this beta chain is a stray read, so its frequency means little. The chain has TRBV6-5 and TRBJ2-7, with 13 bases lining up with TRBD2. The CDR3 covers 15 residues. The junction had 7 bases not matched to a gene; V was cut back by 5 bases and J by 6 bases. Germline loops: CDR1 MNHEY, CDR2 SVGAGI. CDR3 in DNA: TGTGCCAGCAGTCCACGGACTAGCGGGAGTTCCGAGCAGTACTTC. Its translation: CASSPRTSGSSEQYF.

This clonotype has a handful of counts. This beta chain slipped into a library made for alpha chains as a stray read, so its size is not meaningful. CDR3 amino acids: CASSLVASNTEAFF. The DNA of the CDR3 is TGTGCCAGCAGCTTAGTGGCGTCGAACACTGAAGCTTTCTTT. The rearrangement joins TRBV11-2 to TRBJ1-1; D not certain. V dropped 1 base and J dropped 1 base, with 7 bases sitting between them. The CDR3 totals 14 residues. CDR1 is SGHAT, CDR2 FQNNGV, per germline.

This clonotype was found many times. Since it is a stray read in a library aimed at alpha chains, this beta chain has a size that is not meaningful. J is TRBJ2-1 and V is TRBV5-1; 12 bases align to TRBD1. Looked up from germline, CDR1 is SGHRS and CDR2 is YFSETQ. V was clipped by 4 bases and J by 2 bases; unmatched bases: 4. This CDR3 region has 16 residues. CDR3 nucleotide sequence: TGCGCCAGCAGCCAGGGACAGGGGGCTGCCTACAATGAGCAGTTCTTC. Its translation: CASSQGQGAAYNEQFF.

In the case of this clonotype: Being off target in a library aimed at alpha chains, this beta chain has a size of little meaning. The V gene is TRBV18, the J gene TRBJ1-2; 7 bases fit TRBD1. From germline, CDR1 is KGHSH and CDR2 LQKENI. This CDR3 spans 13 amino acids. The trim removed 5 bases at V and 3 bases at J, leaving 3 bases unmatched. CDR3 loop: CASSGGGDYGYTF. The CDR3 bases are TGTGCCAGCTCAGGAGGGGGCGACTATGGCTACACCTTC.

This clonotype has only a few counts. The library was built for alpha chains, so this beta chain is an off-target read and its size means little. V gene TRBV6-6 combines with J gene TRBJ2-2; D is possibly TRBD2 (5 bases). V dropped 4 bases and J dropped 6 bases, with 12 bases sitting between them. The CDR3 covers 14 residues. CDR1 is MNHNY and CDR2 is SVGAGI in the germline V gene (reference sequence). In DNA form, the CDR3 reads TGTGCCAGCAGTTCAGGATTCGGGGCCGGGGAGCTGTTTTTT. The encoded protein is CASSSGFGAGELFF.

This clonotype occurred a few times. Because this beta chain is a stray read in a library intended to capture alpha chains, its abundance should not be given much weight. The chain uses TRBV27 and TRBJ2-1, with a possible D match to TRBD2 (6 bases). CDR3 length: 11 amino acids. Germline CDR1 is MNHEY and CDR2 is SMNVEV (reference sequence). The V end was cut by 6 bases, the J end by 8 bases, with 8 bases between. CDR3 sequence: CASRREDEQFF. Here the CDR3 DNA reads TGTGCCAGCAGGAGGGAGGATGAGCAGTTCTTC.

By sample share, this clonotype is medium-sized. Found in a library prepared for alpha chains, this beta chain is an off-target read, and its abundance has little meaning. The genes are TRBV5-1 and TRBJ2-7, with TRBD2 matching over 11 bases. The germline V gene encodes CDR1 SGHRS and CDR2 YFSETQ. After removal of 4 bases from V and 6 bases from J, the junction contained 6 bases not matched to a gene. The CDR3 totals 14 residues. The CDR3 loop reads CASSAGTSGLEQYF. The CDR3 DNA sequence: TGCGCCAGCAGCGCCGGGACTAGCGGCCTCGAGCAGTACTTC.

In its sample, this clonotype was seen a few times. The size of this beta chain means little, since it is a stray read in a library made for alpha chains. V usage is TRBV20-1 and J usage is TRBJ1-1, with a possible D match to TRBD1 (5 bases). The CDR3 length is 15 residues. Trimming stripped 0 bases from V and 4 bases from J, with 15 bases between. The germline CDR1 and CDR2 sequences are DFQATT and SNEGSKA (reference sequence). The CDR3 nucleotides read TGCAGTGCTAGAGATCCTGGAGGGGCCGGCACTGAAGCTTTCTTT. Protein sequence: CSARDPGGAGTEAFF.

This clonotype has at least ten counts. Since the library was made to target alpha chains, this beta chain is a stray read and its abundance is not meaningful. This chain uses TRBV4-1 with TRBJ2-7, with 8 nucleotides matching TRBD2. The germline gives CDR1 MGHRA, CDR2 YSYEKL. Trimming took 0 bases from V and 5 from J; bases not matched to a gene: 12. The CDR3 extends over 17 amino acids. CDR3 loop: CASSQDFTSGSRDEQYF. The CDR3 DNA reads as TGCGCCAGCAGCCAAGATTTTACTAGCGGTAGCAGGGACGAGCAGTACTTC.